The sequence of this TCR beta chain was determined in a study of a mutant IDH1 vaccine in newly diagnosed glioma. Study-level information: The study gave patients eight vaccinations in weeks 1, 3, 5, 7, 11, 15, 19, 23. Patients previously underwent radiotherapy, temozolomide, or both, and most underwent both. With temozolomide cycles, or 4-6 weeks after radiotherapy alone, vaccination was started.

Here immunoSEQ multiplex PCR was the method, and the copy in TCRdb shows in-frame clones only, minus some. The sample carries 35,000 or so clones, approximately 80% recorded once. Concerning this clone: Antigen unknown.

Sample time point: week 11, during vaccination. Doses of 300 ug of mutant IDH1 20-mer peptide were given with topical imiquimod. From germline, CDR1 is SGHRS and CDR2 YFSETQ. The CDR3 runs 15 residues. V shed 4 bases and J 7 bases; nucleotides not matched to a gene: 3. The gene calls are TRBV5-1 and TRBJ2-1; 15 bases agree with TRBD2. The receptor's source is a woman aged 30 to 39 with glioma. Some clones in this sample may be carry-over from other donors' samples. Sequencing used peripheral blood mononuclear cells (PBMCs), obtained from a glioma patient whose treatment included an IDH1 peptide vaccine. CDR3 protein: CASSKGLAGGNEQFF. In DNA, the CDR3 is TGCGCCAGCAGCAAGGGACTAGCGGGAGGAAATGAGCAGTTCTTC. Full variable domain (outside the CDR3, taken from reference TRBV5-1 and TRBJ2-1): KAGVTQTPRYLIKTRGQQVTLSCSPISGHRSVSWYQQTPGQGLQFLFEYFSETQRNKGNFPGRFSGRQFSNSRSEMNVSTLELGDSALYLCASSKGLAGGNEQFFGPGTRLTVL.